Each of the 26 T cell receptor beta chains below was sequenced from the same sample in a study of CD8 T cells in Susac syndrome. The authors reverse transcribed about 0.5 to 1 ug RNA with random hexamers. Via MiXCR, TCRdb re-called the immunoSEQ multiplex PCR reads, giving one row per CDR3 protein. The sample yields about 49,000 distinct CDR3 sequences, 80% to 95% seen once. The sample consisted of CD8+ T cells from PBMCs. These receptors were taken from a human donor in good health.

The rearrangement uses TRBV14 and TRBJ2-7; no clear D gene. From germline, CDR1 is SGHDN and CDR2 FVKESK. Trimming cost V 0 bases and J 1 base, with 16 bases left between them. The CDR3 consists of 17 residues. The CDR3 DNA reads as TGTGCCAGCAGCCAAGAAAATCTGGGTCATCTGTCCTACGAGCAGTACTTC. Its translation is CASSQENLGHLSYEQYF.

The chain uses TRBV29-1 and TRBJ2-7; 10 bases agree with TRBD2. The CDR3 is made up of 15 amino acids. The trim removed 7 bases at V and 3 bases at J, leaving 12 bases unmatched. Germline values: CDR1 SQVTM, CDR2 ANQGSEA. The CDR3 reads CSASRESGRVYEQYF. DNA for the CDR3: TGCAGCGCCAGCCGCGAAAGCGGGAGGGTCTACGAGCAGTACTTC.

This clonotype was counted once. V is TRBV12-3 or TRBV12-4 and J is TRBJ2-7; no reliable D call. V was cut by 5 bases and J by 0 bases, with 8 bases left in between. The CDR3 is made up of 13 amino acids. The CDR3 sequence: CASSPAPSYEQYF. The CDR3 DNA sequence: TGTGCCAGCAGTCCGGCTCCCTCCTACGAGCAGTACTTC.

The V call is TRBV4-1, the J call TRBJ2-7; 7 nucleotides align to TRBD2. V lost 1 base and J lost 3; bases outside the gene matches: 6. This CDR3 is 15 amino acids long. Germline V gives CDR1 MGHRA, CDR2 YSYEKL. CDR3 residues: CASSQVPGGYYEQYF. The DNA of the CDR3 is TGCGCCAGCAGCCAAGTGCCGGGGGGTTACTACGAGCAGTACTTC.

The chain couples TRBV29-1 to TRBJ2-2; D is possibly TRBD1 or TRBD2 (5 bases each). V was shortened by 1 base and J by 3 bases, with 9 bases between the two germline ends. The CDR3 contains 14 residues. Looked up from germline, CDR1 is SQVTM and CDR2 is ANQGSEA. CDR3 coding DNA: TGCAGCGTTGAAGGGGGGAGAGACACCGGGGAGCTGTTTTTT. It yields the protein CSVEGGRDTGELFF.

This chain joins TRBV5-6 and TRBJ2-7, with 10 positions matching TRBD1. From germline, CDR1 is SGHDT and CDR2 YYEEEE. The CDR3 is 14 residues long. V gave up 0 bases and J gave up 6 bases; unmatched junction bases: 3. The CDR3 loop reads CASSLGTGGGEQYF. CDR3 nucleotides: TGTGCCAGCAGCTTGGGGACAGGGGGAGGCGAGCAGTACTTC.

The rearrangement joins TRBV13 to TRBJ1-2; 9 bases are shared with TRBD1. Germline CDR1 reads PRHDT; CDR2 reads FYEKMQ (reference sequence). The CDR3 is made up of 14 amino acids. The ends lost 6 bases at V and 3 bases at J; junction bases unmatched: 5. The CDR3 nucleotides read TGTGCCAGCAGTTTCGACAGGGGGGACTATGGCTACACCTTC. It encodes CASSFDRGDYGYTF.

This chain uses TRBV12-3 or TRBV12-4 with TRBJ2-4; D might be TRBD1 (5 bases). The CDR3 is made up of 16 amino acids. Trimming left V 5 bases short and J 3 bases short, with 17 bases between. The DNA for the CDR3 is TGTGCCAGCAGTCCCGTAGGGGTCTTAGGCAAAAACATTCAGTACTTC. Encoded protein: CASSPVGVLGKNIQYF.

This chain connects TRBV2 to TRBJ1-1, with D possibly being TRBD1 (5 bases). The CDR3 extends over 14 amino acids. The V gene's germline CDR1 is SNHLY and CDR2 FYNNEI. V lost 5 bases and J 1 base, leaving 11 bases between the germline ends. DNA of the CDR3: TGTGCCAGCAGTTATATCGGGGCGAACACTGAAGCTTTCTTT. Encoded protein: CASSYIGANTEAFF.

The table lists this clonotype with a few counts. The chain employs TRBV3-1 and TRBJ1-1, with 8 bases aligning to TRBD1. CDR1 LGHDT and CDR2 YNNKEL come from the germline V gene (reference sequence). Trimming removed 7 bases from V and 6 bases from J; junction bases left unmatched: 4. CDR3 length: 12 amino acids. DNA of the CDR3: TGTGCCAGCACCGGGACAGGATCTGAAGCTTTCTTT. It yields the protein CASTGTGSEAFF.

The rearrangement joins TRBV6-6 to TRBJ2-1; no reliable D call. The germline V gene has CDR1 MNHNY and CDR2 SVGAGI (reference sequence). The V end lost 6 bases, the J end lost 8 bases, and 8 bases lay between the germline ends. CDR3 length: 11 residues. CDR3 nucleotide sequence: TGTGCCAGCAGGGCAGGATATGAGCAGTTCTTC. Protein: CASRAGYEQFF.

The genes are TRBV9 and TRBJ1-5, with D tentatively TRBD1 (6 bases). Trimming left V 0 bases short and J 8 bases short, with 15 bases between. Looked up from germline, CDR1 is SGDLS and CDR2 is YYNGEE. The length of the CDR3 is 15 residues. The CDR3 here is CASSVGGGQLEPQHF. Here the CDR3 DNA reads TGTGCCAGCAGCGTAGGGGGAGGACAGTTGGAGCCCCAGCATTTT.

The chain combines TRBV19 with TRBJ2-7; D tentatively reads TRBD1 or TRBD2 (5 bases each). Trimming stripped 5 bases from V and 3 bases from J, with 11 bases between. This CDR3 spans 13 amino acids. Looked up from germline, CDR1 is LNHDA and CDR2 is SQIVND (reference sequence). The CDR3 is CASSAGDLYEQYF. The CDR3 nucleotides read TGTGCCAGTAGTGCCGGGGACCTCTACGAGCAGTACTTC.

V usage is TRBV4-1 and J usage is TRBJ2-1; D uncertain. Trimming left V 0 bases short and J 0 bases short, with 6 bases between. The CDR3 consists of 15 residues. The germline V gene encodes CDR1 MGHRA and CDR2 YSYEKL. CDR3 region: CASSQDFDSYNEQFF. The CDR3 DNA sequence: TGCGCCAGCAGCCAAGATTTCGACTCCTACAATGAGCAGTTCTTC.

The V gene is TRBV20-1, the J gene TRBJ1-2; D remains ambiguous. From germline, CDR1 is DFQATT and CDR2 SNEGSKA (reference sequence). The V end was cut by 0 bases, the J end by 3 bases, with 23 bases between. The CDR3 loop spans 18 amino acids. CDR3 amino acids: CSARDIRSGRKEDYGYTF. The CDR3 DNA is TGCAGTGCTAGAGATATCCGTTCGGGCAGAAAGGAAGACTATGGCTACACCTTC.

V is TRBV15 and J is TRBJ1-1, with 9 bases fitting TRBD1. The CDR3 has 15 amino acids. V gave up 4 bases and J gave up 1 base; unmatched junction bases: 4. Germline lookup yields CDR1 LNHNV and CDR2 YYDKDF (reference sequence). CDR3 sequence (DNA): TGTGCCACCAGCATAGACAGGGGGGCGAACACTGAAGCTTTCTTT. Its protein product is CATSIDRGANTEAFF.

The count of this clonotype is one. The rearrangement uses TRBV7-9 and TRBJ1-1, with D unclear. CDR3 size: 14 residues. V lost 5 bases to trimming and J lost 3 bases, with 13 bases between them. Germline V gene lookup returns CDR1 SEHNR and CDR2 FQNEAQ (reference sequence). The CDR3 loop is CASSLGSLDTEAFF. Written as DNA, the CDR3 is TGTGCCAGCAGCCTCGGGAGTCTGGACACTGAAGCTTTCTTT.

The chain is built from TRBV6-1 and TRBJ2-7; 7 nucleotides align to TRBD1. CDR1 and CDR2 from the germline V gene are MNHNS and SASEGT. This CDR3 is 14 amino acids long. Unmatched junction bases numbered 5, after V lost 6 bases and J lost 0 bases. The CDR3 reads CASRPGQSSYEQYF. The CDR3 DNA follows: TGTGCCAGCAGACCGGGACAGAGCTCCTACGAGCAGTACTTC.

The chain joins TRBV14 to TRBJ2-5, with D unresolved. This CDR3 is 15 amino acids long. Trimming pared 0 bases from V and 1 base from J, leaving 9 bases between. The germline V gene has CDR1 SGHDN and CDR2 FVKESK. This CDR3 reads CASSQDLRRQETQYF. The CDR3, as DNA: TGTGCCAGCAGCCAAGATTTGCGGCGCCAAGAGACCCAGTACTTC.

The sample holds a few counts of this clonotype. The CDR3 DNA reads as TGTGCCAGCAGCCCCAAGACTAGCGGGAGTCAGTACGAGCAGTACTTC. Translated: CASSPKTSGSQYEQYF. V is TRBV14 and J is TRBJ2-7; 12 bases are a match to TRBD2. Trimming at V came to 4 bases and at J to 4 bases, leaving 8 bases not matched to a gene. The germline gives CDR1 SGHDN, CDR2 FVKESK. The CDR3 runs 16 residues.

The chain employs TRBV29-1 and TRBJ1-4; 9 bases agree with TRBD1. The V gene's germline CDR1 is SQVTM and CDR2 ANQGSEA. V trimming: 4 bases; J trimming: 8 bases; junction bases outside the gene matches: 11. The length of the CDR3 is 15 residues. The chain's CDR3 is CSVGDIQGAMEKLFF. For the CDR3, the DNA is TGCAGCGTTGGAGACATACAGGGGGCTATGGAAAAACTGTTTTTT.

V usage is TRBV3-1 and J usage is TRBJ2-3; D uncertain. V was pared by 4 bases and J by 11 bases, with 10 bases between. Germline CDR1 and CDR2: LGHDT and YNNKEL (reference sequence). The CDR3 extends over 11 amino acids. The CDR3 spells CASSPGVEQYF. CDR3 nucleotide sequence: TGTGCCAGCAGCCCCGGAGTTGAGCAGTATTTT.

The chain employs TRBV9 and TRBJ2-5; D is tentatively TRBD1 or TRBD2 (5 bases each). This CDR3 spans 14 amino acids. Germline lookup yields CDR1 SGDLS and CDR2 YYNGEE. V lost 0 bases and J lost 4, with 10 bases in between. The CDR3 loop reads CASSVEGGGETQYF. DNA for the CDR3: TGTGCCAGCAGCGTAGAAGGTGGGGGAGAGACCCAGTACTTC.

The rearrangement joins TRBV20-1 to TRBJ1-1; D may be TRBD1 (6 bases). The CDR3 has 14 amino acids. Germline V gene data show CDR1 as DFQATT and CDR2 as SNEGSKA (reference sequence). V lost 5 bases to trimming and J lost 4 bases, with 17 bases between them. CDR3 DNA sequence: TGCAGTGCTCCCCCCCTCGGAGGGGGCACTGAAGCTTTCTTT. Translated, it gives CSAPPLGGGTEAFF.

The V and J genes are TRBV13 and TRBJ2-3, with 8 bases fitting TRBD2. There are 15 residues in the CDR3. V gave up 6 bases and J gave up 6 bases; unmatched junction bases: 11. CDR1 is PRHDT and CDR2 is FYEKMQ in the germline V gene (reference sequence). The CDR3 bases are TGTGCCAGCAGGGAACTAGCGGACGTGGGGGATACGCAGTATTTT. It encodes CASRELADVGDTQYF. The full variable domain, in which reference TRBV13 and TRBJ2-3 provide the parts outside the CDR3, is AAGVIQSPRHLIKEKRETATLKCYPIPRHDTVYWYQQGPGQDPQFLISFYEKMQSDKGSIPDRFSAQQFSDYHSELNMSSLELGDSALYFCASRELADVGDTQYFGPGTRLTVL.

The V and J genes are TRBV29-1 and TRBJ1-1; TRBD1 matches 7 bases. There are 11 residues in the CDR3. CDR1 and CDR2 from the germline V gene are SQVTM and ANQGSEA. V shed 4 bases and J 4 bases; nucleotides not matched to a gene: 0. Here the CDR3 reads CSVGQGTEAFF. For the CDR3, the DNA is TGCAGCGTTGGACAGGGCACTGAAGCTTTCTTT.